These T cell receptor beta chains were read from a single sample in a study of vaccination and CD4 T cells after COVID-19. MiXCR, applied by TCRdb to the PCR reads, yields one record per CDR3 protein. Seen here are approximately 17,000 distinct CDR3 sequences, 35% to 45% observed once, and the top ten hold about an eighth. Antigens of these TCRs are unknown. Sequencing was done on a sample of CD4+ T cells from blood, cultured in vitro. The source of these receptors is a human donor who had recovered from COVID-19. Both conserved end residues are part of each CDR3. The order of the fields is V gene, J gene, clone size, CDR3 protein. Clone size is not always given. Where it is, it says once, few, many or a class for expanded clones.

V: TRBV7-9
J: TRBJ2-1
size: .
CDR3: CASSQLKLLGPYNEQFF

V: TRBV28
J: TRBJ2-7
size: .
CDR3: CASSFPRTSAIYPISYEQYF

V: TRBV6-1
J: TRBJ1-5
size: few
CDR3: CASVVTGSLDVNQPQHF

V: TRBV14
J: TRBJ1-6
size: once
CDR3: CASSQDRQANNSPLHF

V: TRBV10-3
J: TRBJ1-2
size: few
CDR3: CAISPGHGYTF

V: TRBV5-1
J: TRBJ2-3
size: .
CDR3: CASSSGTGITDTQYF

V: TRBV9
J: TRBJ2-5
size: .
CDR3: CASSVYSGSGETQYF

V: TRBV24-1
J: TRBJ1-5
size: .
CDR3: CATSEGNQPQHF

V: TRBV6-1
J: TRBJ1-2
size: few
CDR3: CASSGGTGENGYTF

V: TRBV18
J: TRBJ2-7
size: few
CDR3: CASSRQGAQEQYF

V: TRBV7-9
J: TRBJ2-5
size: .
CDR3: CASSLSETQYF

V: TRBV7-9
J: TRBJ2-5
size: .
CDR3: CASSLPLSAQETQYF

V: TRBV20-1
J: TRBJ2-5
size: few
CDR3: CSAQGRQETQYF

V: TRBV21-1
J: TRBJ2-7
size: few
CDR3: CASSKARQGQNEQYF

V: TRBV4-1
J: TRBJ1-2
size: .
CDR3: CASSQGRQINYGYTF

V: TRBV3-1
J: TRBJ2-2
size: .
CDR3: CASSRPPPGSVKGTGELFF

V: TRBV29-1
J: TRBJ2-5
size: .
CDR3: CSVDAGLETQYF

V: TRBV14
J: TRBJ1-1
size: few
CDR3: CASSQGRNTEAFF

V: TRBV28
J: TRBJ1-2
size: few
CDR3: CASSSRTPHSNYGYTF

V: TRBV24-1
J: TRBJ2-5
size: few
CDR3: CATSRGGLSSGNFETQYF

V: TRBV6-4
J: TRBJ1-5
size: medium-sized
CDR3: CASSQGANQPQHF

V: TRBV27
J: TRBJ1-2
size: few
CDR3: CASRQGGNYGYTF

V: TRBV10-3
J: TRBJ2-7
size: few
CDR3: CAISGTGTYEQYF

V: TRBV20-1
J: TRBJ2-1
size: few
CDR3: CSATSIHRNEQFF

V: TRBV5-8
J: TRBJ2-2
size: .
CDR3: CASSLKSLRLTGELFF

V: TRBV5-1
J: TRBJ1-2
size: .
CDR3: CASSFQGERYGYTF

V: TRBV6-1
J: TRBJ1-2
size: few
CDR3: CASSDELAGTVYGYTF

V: TRBV15
J: TRBJ2-1
size: .
CDR3: CATSRGRGLSSYNEQFF

V: TRBV7-9
J: TRBJ2-2
size: .
CDR3: CASSFKRELFF